These 29 T cell receptor beta chains were sequenced from one sample in a study of blood T cell repertoires in COVID-19. The protocol was immunoSEQ multiplex PCR, while the TCRdb copy is restricted to in-frame clones and leaves out a portion. The sample has tens of thousands of clones, approximately 89% seen once; the top ten hold approximately 27%. Sequencing was done on a sample of peripheral blood. All receptors derive from a woman aged 80 or older with acute or convalescent COVID-19.

The chain carries TRBV3-1 (or the pseudogene TRBV3-2) and TRBJ1-1, with no clear D. This CDR3 has 15 amino acids. From germline, CDR1 is LGHDT and CDR2 YNNKEL (reference sequence). Trimming removed 1 base from V and 5 bases from J, with 14 bases in between. This CDR3 is CASSQVSRAGTEAFF. The CDR3 nucleotides read TGTGCCAGCAGCCAAGTTAGTAGGGCGGGGACTGAAGCTTTCTTT.

This chain joins TRBV28 and TRBJ1-4, with D possibly matching TRBD1 (6 bases). This CDR3 is built from 14 residues. Looked up from germline, CDR1 is MDHEN and CDR2 is SYDVKM. The V gene lost 10 bases and the J gene lost 7 bases, with 19 bases spanning the gap. CDR3 residues: CATDGGLAFEKLFF. The CDR3 DNA sequence: TGTGCCACTGACGGGGGGCTTGCATTTGAAAAACTGTTTTTT.

The chain joins TRBV9 to TRBJ1-1; a possible D gene is TRBD1 (5 bases). V dropped 3 bases and J dropped 2 bases, with 11 bases sitting between them. CDR1 SGDLS and CDR2 YYNGEE come from the germline V gene. The CDR3 has 14 residues. The CDR3 here is CASSALTVNTEAFF. In nucleotides, the CDR3 is TGTGCCAGCAGCGCCCTGACAGTTAACACTGAAGCTTTCTTT.

The chain couples TRBV7-9 to TRBJ2-3; 7 bases are a match to TRBD2. With V trimmed by 4 bases and J by 6 bases, 7 bases remained unmatched. The germline V gene has CDR1 SEHNR and CDR2 FQNEAQ (reference sequence). The CDR3 is made up of 14 amino acids. The CDR3, as DNA: TGTGCCAGCAGCTCCGGACTAGTAACTGATACGCAGTATTTT. It encodes CASSSGLVTDTQYF.

The V call is TRBV5-1, the J call TRBJ2-5; 13 nucleotides align to TRBD2. Trimming cost V 4 bases and J 5 bases; bases outside gene matches: 11. The CDR3 is 17 residues long. CDR1 is SGHRS and CDR2 is YFSETQ in the germline V gene. CDR3 sequence: CASSLSSGTSGAETQYF. The CDR3 DNA reads as TGCGCCAGCAGCCTAAGCTCCGGGACTAGCGGGGCCGAGACCCAGTACTTC.

This clone was detected a few times. The chain combines TRBV18 with TRBJ2-3; 8 bases align to TRBD1. The CDR3 spans 15 residues. The germline CDR1 and CDR2 sequences are KGHSH and LQKENI. V trimming: 4 bases; J trimming: 1 base; junction bases outside the gene matches: 4. The CDR3 coding sequence is TGTGCCAGCTCACATCCGACAGGGGGCACAGATACGCAGTATTTT. This codes for CASSHPTGGTDTQYF.

This clone was observed a few times. The chain uses TRBV2 and TRBJ1-6; the D gene is possibly TRBD1 (6 bases). V dropped 6 bases and J dropped 9 bases, with 15 bases sitting between them. The CDR3 has 14 residues. In germline, CDR1 is SNHLY, CDR2 FYNNEI. The CDR3 protein is CASREGHHLSPLHF. CDR3 nucleotide sequence: TGTGCCAGCAGAGAGGGACATCACCTTTCACCCCTCCACTTT.

The genes are TRBV15 and TRBJ2-2; D is perhaps TRBD1 (6 bases). The CDR3 is made up of 16 amino acids. The V end was cut by 2 bases, the J end by 2 bases, with 12 bases between. Germline-derived CDR1 and CDR2 are LNHNV and YYDKDF (reference sequence). CDR3 residues: CATSRQTGANTGELFF. The CDR3 bases are TGTGCCACCAGCAGACAGACAGGCGCTAACACCGGGGAGCTGTTTTTT.

The chain has TRBV11-2 and TRBJ2-2; TRBD1 is a possible D gene (6 bases). In germline, CDR1 is SGHAT, CDR2 FQNNGV. The CDR3 has 14 residues. The V end lost 2 bases, the J end lost 8 bases, and 12 bases lay between the germline ends. CDR3 residues: CASSLNRVTGELFF. As DNA, the CDR3 is TGTGCCAGCAGCTTAAACAGGGTGACTGGGGAGCTGTTTTTT.

The chain employs TRBV7-2 and TRBJ1-1; D gene uncertain. Germline V gives CDR1 SGHTA, CDR2 FQGNSA. This CDR3 has 14 residues. V shed 4 bases and J shed 2 bases, with 11 bases lying between them. CDR3 bases: TGTGCCAGCAGCTACCCTTATAGAAACACTGAAGCTTTCTTT. It translates to CASSYPYRNTEAFF.

The CDR3 reads CASSDSGGGNTIYF. The DNA for the CDR3 is TGTGCCAGCAGTGATAGCGGTGGTGGAAACACCATATATTTT. The rearrangement uses TRBV25-1 and TRBJ1-3; D remains unclear. This CDR3 is 14 amino acids long. V lost 3 bases and J lost 3, with 9 bases in between. Germline values: CDR1 MGHDK, CDR2 SYGVNS. Full variable domain (remainder filled in from reference TRBV25-1 and TRBJ1-3): EADIYQTPRYLVIGTGKKITLECSQTMGHDKMYWYQQDPGMELHLIHYSYGVNSTEKGDLSSESTVSRIRTEHFPLTLESARPSHTSQYLCASSDSGGGNTIYFGEGSWLTVV.

CDR3 loop: CAWRGQLREQYF. CDR3 DNA sequence: TGTGCCTGGAGGGGACAGTTAAGGGAGCAGTACTTC. The V and J genes are TRBV30 and TRBJ2-7, with 7 bases aligning to TRBD1. V lost 3 bases to trimming and J lost 7 bases; unmatched junction nucleotides: 6. The CDR3 runs 12 residues. Germline lookup yields CDR1 GTSNPN and CDR2 SVGIG (reference sequence). Full variable domain (remainder filled in from reference TRBV30 and TRBJ2-7): SQTIHQWPATLVQPVGSPLSLECTVEGTSNPNLYWYRQAAGRGLQLLFYSVGIGQISSEVPQNLSASRPQDRQFILSSKKLLLSDSGFYLCAWRGQLREQYFGPGTRLTVT.

This clone occurred a few times. This chain joins TRBV2 and TRBJ1-4; tentative D call: TRBD1 (6 bases). CDR3 length equals 15 residues. CDR1 is SNHLY, CDR2 FYNNEI, per germline. Trimming stripped 3 bases from V and 7 bases from J, with 15 bases between. The CDR3 region is CASSEGGGFGEKLFF. The CDR3, as DNA: TGTGCCAGCAGTGAGGGAGGGGGGTTTGGTGAAAAACTGTTTTTT.

The chain links TRBV30 to TRBJ2-7; TRBD2 might be the D (7 bases). Trimming left V 4 bases short and J 2 bases short, with 12 bases between. CDR3 length: 13 residues. Germline V gene data show CDR1 as GTSNPN and CDR2 as SVGIG (reference sequence). The CDR3 loop is CAWMAGAAYEQYF. The CDR3, as DNA: TGTGCCTGGATGGCGGGGGCGGCCTACGAGCAGTACTTC. Drawing the rest from reference TRBV30 and TRBJ2-7, the complete variable domain is SQTIHQWPATLVQPVGSPLSLECTVEGTSNPNLYWYRQAAGRGLQLLFYSVGIGQISSEVPQNLSASRPQDRQFILSSKKLLLSDSGFYLCAWMAGAAYEQYFGPGTRLTVT.

This rearrangement joins TRBV7-9 to TRBJ1-2, with D possibly TRBD1 on 6 matching bases. The V end lost 2 bases, the J end lost 0 bases, and 10 bases lay between the germline ends. Germline CDR1 is SEHNR and CDR2 is FQNEAQ (reference sequence). CDR3 length equals 15 residues. The CDR3 loop is CASSLKGGTNYGYTF. CDR3 DNA: TGTGCCAGCAGCTTAAAAGGGGGAACTAACTATGGCTACACCTTC.

This rearrangement joins TRBV3-1 (or the pseudogene TRBV3-2) to TRBJ2-1; possibly TRBD2 for D (6 bases). CDR1 is LGHDT, CDR2 YNNKEL, per germline (reference sequence). The CDR3 loop spans 15 amino acids. Trimming left V 4 bases short and J 4 bases short, with 14 bases between. CDR3 region: CASSLGLPSYNEQFF. The DNA for the CDR3 is TGTGCCAGCAGCCTTGGACTACCATCTTACAATGAGCAGTTCTTC.

The chain is built from TRBV14 and TRBJ2-3, with 7 nucleotides matching TRBD1. Trimming at V came to 3 bases and at J to 5 bases, leaving 8 bases not matched to a gene. CDR1 and CDR2 (germline): SGHDN, FVKESK. The CDR3 loop spans 15 amino acids. The CDR3 region is CASSQTGSLLDTQYF. CDR3 DNA sequence: TGTGCCAGCAGCCAGACAGGGTCTCTCTTAGATACGCAGTATTTT.

Only a few counts were recorded for this clone. The V and J genes are TRBV7-9 and TRBJ2-1, with 8 bases fitting TRBD1. The germline V gene has CDR1 SEHNR and CDR2 FQNEAQ (reference sequence). The junction had 20 bases not matched to a gene; V was cut back by 7 bases and J by 12 bases. The CDR3 covers 16 residues. CDR3 region: CASTGTRTGRRVVQFF. CDR3 nucleotide sequence: TGTGCCAGCACCGGAACCAGGACAGGGCGGAGGGTAGTGCAGTTCTTC.

The V gene is TRBV4-1, the J gene TRBJ2-1; TRBD2 is a possible D gene (5 bases). The CDR3 spans 15 residues. Looked up from germline, CDR1 is MGHRA and CDR2 is YSYEKL. Trimming stripped 1 base from V and 9 bases from J, with 16 bases between. The CDR3 loop reads CASSQVSNLRGEQFF. DNA for the CDR3: TGCGCCAGCAGCCAAGTATCGAACCTCCGGGGTGAGCAGTTCTTC.

V gene TRBV7-9 combines with J gene TRBJ2-3; 7 nucleotides line up with TRBD1. V lost 4 bases and J lost 2; bases outside the gene matches: 6. CDR1 is SEHNR and CDR2 is FQNEAQ in the germline V gene (reference sequence). The CDR3 is 15 residues long. This chain's CDR3 is CASSSPGQLTDTQYF. In nucleotides, the CDR3 is TGTGCCAGCAGCTCCCCGGGACAGCTCACAGATACGCAGTATTTT.

The chain is built from TRBV28 and TRBJ1-2; TRBD1 agrees at 8 bases. The germline gives CDR1 MDHEN, CDR2 SYDVKM. V lost 11 bases and J lost 4; bases outside the gene matches: 3. This CDR3 is 11 amino acids long. CDR3 DNA sequence: TGTGCCGCCGGGACAGGCTATGGCTACACCTTC. The encoded protein is CAAGTGYGYTF.

The rearrangement uses TRBV3-1 (or the pseudogene TRBV3-2) and TRBJ2-5, with 7 bases matching TRBD1. The CDR3 runs to 16 residues. V was pared by 4 bases and J by 2 bases, with 10 bases of the junction left unmatched. Germline CDR1 reads LGHDT; CDR2 reads YNNKEL (reference sequence). CDR3 protein: CASSPYRGQGQETQYF. CDR3 DNA: TGTGCCAGCAGCCCATACAGGGGTCAGGGGCAAGAGACCCAGTACTTC.

The CDR3 DNA is TGTGCCACCAGTGATTTTCCCCAGGATTATGGCTACACCTTC. Translated: CATSDFPQDYGYTF. The V gene is TRBV24-1, the J gene TRBJ1-2, with no clear D. V was shortened by 1 base and J by 5 bases, with 10 bases between the two germline ends. Germline loops: CDR1 KGHDR, CDR2 SFDVKD. This CDR3 region has 14 residues.

This rearrangement joins TRBV5-1 to TRBJ2-2; D unresolved. V gave up 5 bases and J gave up 0 bases, with 8 bases separating them. CDR1 and CDR2 (germline): SGHRS, YFSETQ. The CDR3 length is 14 residues. The CDR3 region is CASSVSANTGELFF. CDR3 coding DNA: TGCGCCAGCAGTGTCTCTGCGAACACCGGGGAGCTGTTTTTT.

The rearrangement uses TRBV10-3 and TRBJ1-5; 9 nucleotides align to TRBD1. Germline V gene lookup returns CDR1 ENHRY and CDR2 SYGVKD. V shed 4 bases and J 6 bases; nucleotides not matched to a gene: 10. The CDR3 loop spans 16 amino acids. CDR3 region: CAISATRDRVTQPQHF. The CDR3 DNA follows: TGTGCCATCAGTGCGACGCGGGACAGGGTTACTCAGCCCCAGCATTTT.

CDR3 in amino acids: CASSTGRGSLAKNIQYF. The CDR3 DNA reads as TGTGCCAGTAGTACCGGAAGGGGATCTTTGGCCAAAAACATTCAGTACTTC. The chain is built from TRBV19 and TRBJ2-4; tentatively, D is TRBD1 (5 bases). CDR1 and CDR2 (germline): LNHDA, SQIVND (reference sequence). The CDR3 length is 17 residues. Trimming pared 4 bases from V and 1 base from J, leaving 17 bases between.

The chain is built from TRBV5-4 and TRBJ1-2; possibly TRBD1 for D (5 bases). From germline, CDR1 is SGHNT and CDR2 YYREEE (reference sequence). V was trimmed by 3 bases and J by 5 bases, leaving 14 bases between them. CDR3 length: 14 residues. The CDR3 DNA reads TGTGCCAGCAGCTCCATGGGGACTCAATATGGCTACACCTTC. Protein: CASSSMGTQYGYTF.

The J gene is TRBJ2-3, the V gene TRBV9, with 7 bases that match TRBD1. There are 15 residues in the CDR3. Germline loops: CDR1 SGDLS, CDR2 YYNGEE. With 2 bases clipped from V and 0 bases from J, the junction kept 3 bases outside the gene matches. The CDR3 DNA sequence: TGTGCCAGCAGCGTTGAGGACAGGAGCACAGATACGCAGTATTTT. Its protein is CASSVEDRSTDTQYF.

The V and J genes are TRBV3-1 (or the pseudogene TRBV3-2) and TRBJ2-5, with 10 positions matching TRBD2. The V and J ends lost 4 bases and 5 bases, in that order; junction bases with no gene match: 4. The germline V gene encodes CDR1 LGHDT and CDR2 YNNKEL (reference sequence). This CDR3 has 14 amino acids. This CDR3 is CASSLRAGGETQYF. The CDR3, as DNA: TGTGCCAGCAGCCTTCGAGCGGGGGGGGAGACCCAGTACTTC.